This T cell receptor (beta chain) is drawn from a study of shared clonotypes between healthy human individuals. Study-wide points: What naive subsets generally showed was a larger estimated richness than memory subsets showed. The rarefaction results pointed to incomplete sorted-subset sequencing despite large depth. Donor clonotype sharing was expected to depend on sequencing depth.

Deep-level running was used for the assay. The assay was immunoSEQ multiplex PCR, and TCRdb's table has in-frame clones only and misses some. The sample has about 690,000 clones, 90% seen once. The J segment lost 14 bases and the V segment lost 2 bases, leaving 3 bases of the junction unmatched. This CDR3 has 11 residues. Germline V gene data show CDR1 as MGHDK and CDR2 as SYGVNS. A remark on this clone: Its antigen is not identified.

The clonotype comes from a man younger than 30 in good health. Some clones in this sample may be carry-over from other donors' samples. Sequenced input: memory CD8+ T cells from PBMCs. Subset reported: CD45RO+ cells pooled with CCR7-negative TemRA cells. The V and J genes are TRBV25-1 and TRBJ2-1; 7 nucleotides line up with TRBD1. Here the CDR3 DNA reads TGTGCCAGCAGTGAACTAGGGGGCGAGTTCTTC. Amino acid sequence: CASSELGGEFF.